This T cell receptor (beta chain) emerged from a study of T-cell reconstitution after alpha-beta-depleted transplantation in children (dated by TCRdb to the mid-2010s). For the wider study: The study quantitatively tracked T-cell immune reconstitution after TCRalphabeta/CD19-depleted allogeneic hematopoietic cell transplantation in children using TCR repertoire profiling. General conclusions and limits of the study: Hyperexpanded clone frequencies declined over subsequent months; after one year, T-cell counts and TCRbeta diversity were mostly attributed to newly produced T cells. The high TCRbeta diversity at day 60 in some patients was ascribed to recipient T cells and intrathymic progenitors that had survived conditioning. Apparently early alphabetaT-cell count recovery about two months after transplant reportedly relied on only several hundred rapidly expanded clones derived from non-depleted graft cells.

Many counts were recorded for this clonotype. The target of this receptor is not known. Nothing much larger sits one base from this clone, and base qualities are not available. The CDR3 runs 13 residues from the cysteine to the phenylalanine. Just the 39-base CDR3 DNA is kept, in frame starting at base 1. Looking up the germline V gene yields CDR1 SGHDT and CDR2 YYEEEE. V lost 0 bases and J lost 4 bases; the stretch between them is 4 bases long. This specimen's time point label, interpreted: day 60 (about 2 months) after transplantation. Per the publication, the treatment or condition label means: allogeneic hematopoietic cell transplantation with graft depleted of TCRalphabeta T cells and CD19 B cells. The children who served as transplant recipients had been given grafts of TCRalphabeta/CD19-depleted allogeneic hematopoietic cells. Library preparation employed PCR. The sequencing machine was an Illumina HiSeq 2500. Molecular barcoding was employed in the preparation of TCR libraries, with unique molecular identifiers being used to normalize TCRbeta repertoire quantification. Using fastp trimming at Q25 and MiXCR clonotype assembly, TCRdb reanalyzed the public sequencing data and kept in-frame beta chains. Rows with a matching CDR3 protein are joined into one entry that keeps the most common DNA and genes. This sample is represented by approximately 31,000 distinct CDR3 sequences; 5% to 7.5% of them were singletons. The leading ten clones occupy roughly a quarter of the sample.

The clonotype originates from a child younger than two who had a stem cell transplant for acute myeloid leukemia, so the T cells may come from the graft donor. The sequencing used peripheral blood, collected 60 days after TCRalphabeta/CD19-depleted stem cell transplant. The chain is encoded by TRBV5-6 joined to TRBJ2-2; no D gene is confidently identified. The CDR3 loop reads CASSLVRTGELFF. In nucleotides, the sequence is TGTGCCAGCAGCTTGGTTCGCACCGGGGAGCTGTTTTTT.